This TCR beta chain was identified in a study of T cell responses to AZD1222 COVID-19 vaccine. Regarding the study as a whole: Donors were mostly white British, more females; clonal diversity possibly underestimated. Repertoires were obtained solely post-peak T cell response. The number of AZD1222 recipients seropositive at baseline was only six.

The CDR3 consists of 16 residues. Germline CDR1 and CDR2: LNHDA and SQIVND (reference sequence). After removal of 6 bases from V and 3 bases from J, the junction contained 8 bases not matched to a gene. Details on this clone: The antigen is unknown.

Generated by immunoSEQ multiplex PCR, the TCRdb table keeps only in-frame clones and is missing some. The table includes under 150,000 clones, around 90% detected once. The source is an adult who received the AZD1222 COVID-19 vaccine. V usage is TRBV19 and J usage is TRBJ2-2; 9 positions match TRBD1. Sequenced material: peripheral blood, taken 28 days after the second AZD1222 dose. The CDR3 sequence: CASRTTGGRHTGELFF. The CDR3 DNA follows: TGTGCCAGTAGAACTACAGGGGGCAGGCACACCGGGGAGCTGTTTTTT.